Each of the 24 T cell receptor beta chains below was sequenced from the same sample in a study of blood T cell repertoires in COVID-19. Clones were sequenced by immunoSEQ multiplex PCR, and TCRdb holds only the in-frame ones, with some missing. The sample has 350,000 to 450,000 clones; over 85% are singletons. The sample was PBMCs or T cells enriched from blood (not recorded which). The source of these receptors is a woman between 25 and 40 years old who had recovered from COVID-19.

The chain combines TRBV30 with TRBJ2-5; 7 nucleotides match TRBD2. Germline CDR1 and CDR2: GTSNPN and SVGIG (reference sequence). This CDR3 contains 14 residues. V lost 2 bases to trimming and J lost 4 bases; unmatched junction nucleotides: 7. The CDR3 reads CAWSFMGGGETQYF. CDR3 nucleotides: TGTGCCTGGAGTTTTATGGGGGGGGGAGAGACCCAGTACTTC. Using reference TRBV30 and TRBJ2-5 for the parts outside the CDR3, the full variable domain is SQTIHQWPATLVQPVGSPLSLECTVEGTSNPNLYWYRQAAGRGLQLLFYSVGIGQISSEVPQNLSASRPQDRQFILSSKKLLLSDSGFYLCAWSFMGGGETQYFGPGTRLLVL.

In nucleotides, the CDR3 is TGCAGCGGGTTAGCGGAGTCCTACGAGCAGTACTTC. It translates to CSGLAESYEQYF. V and J are TRBV29-1 and TRBJ2-7; D is perhaps TRBD2 (6 bases). V lost 7 bases and J lost 1, with 11 bases in between. CDR3 size: 12 residues. From germline, CDR1 is SQVTM and CDR2 ANQGSEA.

Remarks on this clone: Additional DNA sequences in this sample encode the identical CDR3. The V and J genes are TRBV5-1 and TRBJ1-2; D is unresolved. CDR3 length: 12 residues. Per the germline V gene, CDR1 is SGHRS and CDR2 is YFSETQ. Trimming pared 0 bases from V and 8 bases from J, leaving 8 bases between. As DNA, the CDR3 is TGCGCCAGCAGCTTGGGAGGCGGGGGCTACACCTTC. It translates to CASSLGGGGYTF.

J is TRBJ2-7 and V is TRBV5-4, with TRBD2 matching over 12 bases. V gave up 0 bases and J gave up 4 bases; unmatched junction bases: 2. Per germline, CDR1 SGHNT and CDR2 YYREEE (reference sequence). CDR3 length equals 15 residues. DNA for the CDR3: TGTGCCAGCAGCTTGGTACTAGCGGGGGGATACGAGCAGTACTTC. Its protein product is CASSLVLAGGYEQYF.

V gene TRBV6-5 combines with J gene TRBJ1-5; weak D call: TRBD1 (5 bases). The CDR3 extends over 13 amino acids. Trimming took 8 bases from V and 2 from J, leaving 10 bases between them. Germline V lookup: CDR1 MNHEY, CDR2 SVGAGI. The CDR3 protein is CASGRAGNQPQHF. The CDR3 bases are TGTGCCAGCGGCAGGGCCGGCAATCAGCCCCAGCATTTT.

The chain links TRBV9 to TRBJ2-1, with 14 bases matching TRBD2. The V gene end was trimmed by 3 bases and the J gene end by 6 bases; junction bases not matched to a gene: 2. CDR1 is SGDLS and CDR2 is YYNGEE in the germline V gene. The length of the CDR3 is 15 residues. CDR3 sequence (DNA): TGTGCCAGCAGCGGGACTAGCGGGAGGACCAATGAGCAGTTCTTC. Translation: CASSGTSGRTNEQFF.

The gene calls are TRBV7-8 and TRBJ1-5; D might be TRBD1 (5 bases). Per germline, CDR1 SGHVS and CDR2 FQNEAQ. With 0 bases removed from V and 3 bases from J, the gap between germline ends came to 9 bases. CDR3 length: 15 amino acids. CDR3 bases: TGTGCCAGCAGCTTAGCGGGGACTGACAATCAGCCCCAGCATTTT. Translating gives CASSLAGTDNQPQHF.

V is TRBV6-1 and J is TRBJ2-6; D call uncertain. Germline CDR1 is MNHNS and CDR2 is SASEGT. V gave up 0 bases and J gave up 4 bases, with 10 bases separating them. CDR3 length: 16 residues. The DNA of the CDR3 is TGTGCCAGCAGTGAAGCAGACATTTCCGGGGCCAACGTCCTGACTTTC. It specifies CASSEADISGANVLTF.

In the case of this clone: Other nucleotide sequences in the sample specify the same CDR3. The gene calls are TRBV6-5 and TRBJ2-2; TRBD1 matches at 8 bases. The CDR3 consists of 15 residues. Germline V gives CDR1 MNHEY, CDR2 SVGAGI. V lost 6 bases and J lost 5; bases outside the gene matches: 8. In nucleotides, the CDR3 is TGTGCCAGCAGCCGTGACAGGGGCCGGACCGGGGAGCTGTTTTTT. Its translation is CASSRDRGRTGELFF.

V gene TRBV6-2 or TRBV6-3 combines with J gene TRBJ1-6; D may be TRBD1 (5 bases). This CDR3 has 13 residues. Between the trimmed V and J ends, which lost 5 bases and 12 bases, there was a span of 14 bases. Germline V gives CDR1 MNHEY, CDR2 SVGEGT. The CDR3 is CASSRLEGRPLHF. For the CDR3, the DNA is TGTGCCAGCAGTCGCTTGGAGGGGAGACCCCTCCACTTT.

The rearrangement uses TRBV25-1 and TRBJ2-7; 11 nucleotides align to TRBD1. Germline values: CDR1 MGHDK, CDR2 SYGVNS. CDR3 length: 15 residues. The J segment lost 5 bases and the V segment lost 0 bases, leaving 3 bases of the junction unmatched. The CDR3 sequence is CASSEYRGQGDEQYF. The CDR3 bases are TGTGCCAGCAGTGAATATAGGGGACAGGGGGACGAGCAGTACTTC.

The chain has TRBV30 and TRBJ1-5; D remains unclear. CDR3 length: 13 amino acids. CDR1 is GTSNPN and CDR2 is SVGIG in the germline V gene (reference sequence). V lost 4 bases, J lost 3 bases, and 10 bases lay in between. The CDR3 nucleotides read TGTGCCTGGACCTACGGAGCCAATCAGCCCCAGCATTTT. Encoded protein: CAWTYGANQPQHF.

This clone was seen a few times. J is TRBJ1-1 and V is TRBV29-1, with D maybe TRBD1 (5 bases). V gave up 5 bases and J gave up 1 base, with 14 bases separating them. This CDR3 comprises 14 residues. CDR1 and CDR2 (germline): SQVTM, ANQGSEA. The CDR3 region has the DNA TGCAGCGTTTCCCGACCTACAGGGAACACTGAAGCTTTCTTT. This gives the protein CSVSRPTGNTEAFF.

This sequence joins TRBV28 and TRBJ1-1; D is undetermined. The V end lost 1 base, the J end lost 6 bases, and 6 bases lay between the germline ends. CDR1 is MDHEN, CDR2 SYDVKM, per germline. This CDR3 region has 12 residues. Here the CDR3 reads CASSLSGSEAFF. The CDR3 DNA is TGTGCCAGCAGTTTATCAGGTTCTGAAGCTTTCTTT.

V is TRBV5-8 and J is TRBJ2-2; D not certain. This CDR3 is 18 amino acids long. The germline CDR1 and CDR2 sequences are SGHTS and YDEGEE. V dropped 2 bases and J dropped 2 bases, with 19 bases sitting between them. The CDR3 sequence is CASSFPNSHIPNTGELFF. CDR3 coding DNA: TGTGCCAGCAGCTTTCCCAACAGTCACATCCCCAACACCGGGGAGCTGTTTTTT. The entire variable domain, with the rest obtained from reference TRBV5-8 and TRBJ2-2, is as follows: EAGVTQSPTHLIKTRGQQATLRCSPISGHTSVYWYQQALGLGLQFLLWYDEGEERNRGNFPPRFSGRQFPNYSSELNVNALELEDSALYLCASSFPNSHIPNTGELFFGEGSRLTVL.

CDR3 in amino acids: CASSPGVPSYEQYF. The CDR3, as DNA: TGTGCCAGCAGCCCAGGTGTTCCCTCCTACGAGCAGTACTTC. The chain uses TRBV7-9 and TRBJ2-7; D call uncertain. Germline V lookup: CDR1 SEHNR, CDR2 FQNEAQ (reference sequence). The CDR3 sequence is 14 residues long. V lost 5 bases, J lost 0 bases, and 11 bases lay in between.

This clone was detected a few times. The chain is built from TRBV12-3 or TRBV12-4 and TRBJ2-1; D remains ambiguous. The CDR3 totals 13 residues. Deletions cut 6 bases from V and 1 base from J, with 7 bases between. The CDR3 protein is CASSQLSYNEQFF. The DNA for the CDR3 is TGTGCCAGCAGCCAACTATCCTACAATGAGCAGTTCTTC.

The rearrangement joins TRBV19 to TRBJ1-1; D is uncertain. The CDR3 length is 16 residues. V gave up 7 bases and J gave up 1 base, with 19 bases separating them. From germline, CDR1 is LNHDA and CDR2 SQIVND (reference sequence). CDR3 protein: CASKSSKGATNTEAFF. The DNA of the CDR3 is TGTGCCAGTAAAAGTTCTAAGGGAGCGACGAACACTGAAGCTTTCTTT. Combining the CDR3 with reference TRBV19 and TRBJ1-1 gives the whole variable domain DGGITQSPKYLFRKEGQNVTLSCEQNLNHDAMYWYRQDPGQGLRLIYYSQIVNDFQKGDIAEGYSVSREKKESFPLTVTSAQKNPTAFYLCASKSSKGATNTEAFFGQGTRLTVV.

J is TRBJ2-2 and V is TRBV4-2, with TRBD2 as a possible D gene (7 bases). V was pared by 2 bases and J by 4 bases, with 17 bases between. CDR1 and CDR2 from the germline V gene are LGHNA and YNFKEQ. The CDR3 is 17 residues long. CDR3 DNA sequence: TGTGCCAGCAGCCAACGGACTAGGGGGTCCTTCACCGGGGAGCTGTTTTTT. Translating it yields CASSQRTRGSFTGELFF.

Concerning this clone itself: It is unclear where the CDR3 begins or ends on the DNA, so no DNA is shown, and the CDR3 is as TCRdb lists it. This rearrangement joins TRBV12-1 to TRBJ2-7; the table's D call TRBD2 went unverified against the DNA. TRBV12-1 constitutes a pseudogene. The CDR3 region is 17 residues in length, termini included. The CDR3 region is CASSFGGGTSGTYEQYF.

The rearrangement joins TRBV12-3 or TRBV12-4 to TRBJ1-2; D perhaps matches TRBD1 (6 bases). The CDR3 contains 12 residues. Trimming cost V 5 bases and J 8 bases, with 12 bases left between them. The CDR3 loop reads CASSPGRGGYTF. The CDR3 DNA reads TGTGCCAGCAGTCCAGGGAGGGGGGGCTACACCTTC.

This clone was seen just once. V usage is TRBV2 and J usage is TRBJ2-2; the match to TRBD1 covers 10 bases. The CDR3 has 14 residues. From germline, CDR1 is SNHLY and CDR2 FYNNEI. The V segment lost 8 bases and the J segment 3 bases; nucleotides outside the gene matches: 3. DNA for the CDR3: TGTGCCAGCCGGGACAGGGGCTACACCGGGGAGCTGTTTTTT. Translating it yields CASRDRGYTGELFF.

The rearrangement uses TRBV27 and TRBJ2-7, with TRBD1 matching over 11 bases. CDR1 MNHEY and CDR2 SMNVEV come from the germline V gene (reference sequence). The CDR3 runs to 14 residues. Trimming cost V 4 bases and J 3 bases; bases outside gene matches: 2. CDR3 nucleotides: TGTGCCAGCAGTTCCGGGACAGGGGGCTACGAGCAGTACTTC. Amino acids: CASSSGTGGYEQYF.

The CDR3 protein is CASSSGLAGATDTQYF. The DNA for the CDR3 is TGTGCCAGCTCATCCGGACTAGCGGGAGCTACAGATACGCAGTATTTT. This sequence joins TRBV18 and TRBJ2-3; TRBD2 matches 13 bases. With V trimmed by 5 bases and J by 3 bases, 5 bases remained unmatched. Per germline, CDR1 KGHSH and CDR2 LQKENI. The CDR3 loop spans 16 amino acids.